This is a list of T cell receptor beta chains from one sample in a study of T-cell memory formation after mild COVID-19. TCRdb passed the 5' RACE reads through MiXCR, listing each CDR3 protein once. Among more than 120,000 distinct CDR3 sequences, around 21% were seen once, and the ten largest hold about 2.1%. Sample: PBMCs or a T cell subset sorted from them (not recorded which). These receptors all come from an adult woman who had mild COVID-19 (a few samples of this study predate the infection). Cell type and time point are not known. CDR3s include the opening cysteine and the closing phenylalanine or tryptophan. D genes are given only for firm matches. Clone size is not always given. Where it is, it says once, few, many or a class for expanded clones.

CDR3aa | CDR3nt | abundance | j_gene | v_gene | d_gene
CASSLQQPGETQYF | TGTGCCAGCAGCTTGCAACAGCCGGGGGAGACCCAGTACTTC | few | TRBJ2-5 | TRBV5-6 | -
CASSPGGGALGELFF | TGTGCCAGCAGCCCTGGCGGCGGTGCCCTCGGGGAGCTGTTTTTT | few | TRBJ2-2 | TRBV11-3 | -
CASSFGTSGGQEQFF | TGTGCCAGCAGCTTTGGGACTAGCGGGGGCCAAGAGCAGTTCTTC | few | TRBJ2-1 | TRBV11-2 | TRBD2
CASSPRRTSGRNYNEQFF | TGTGCCAGCAGCCCACGGAGGACTAGCGGGAGGAACTACAATGAGCAGTTCTTC | few | TRBJ2-1 | TRBV7-2 | TRBD2
CSARGQTAYNSPLHF | TGCAGTGCTAGAGGTCAAACAGCCTATAATTCACCCCTCCACTTT | - | TRBJ1-6 | TRBV20-1 | -
CASSLSLATNTEAFF | TGTGCCAGCAGCTTAAGCCTGGCAACGAACACTGAAGCTTTCTTT | few | TRBJ1-1 | TRBV7-9 | -
CASSLWGEQFF | TGTGCCAGCAGCTTATGGGGTGAGCAGTTCTTC | many | TRBJ2-1 | TRBV7-9 | -
CASSLAGGPHEQFF | TGTGCCAGCAGCTTAGCGGGAGGGCCCCATGAGCAGTTCTTC | few | TRBJ2-1 | TRBV7-9 | TRBD2
CASSQDILAGGSNEQFF | TGCGCCAGCAGCCAAGATATATTGGCGGGAGGTTCCAATGAGCAGTTCTTC | few | TRBJ2-1 | TRBV4-3 | TRBD2
CATSDLDRLGSYNEQFF | TGTGCCACCAGTGACTTGGACAGGTTAGGGTCCTACAATGAGCAGTTCTTC | few | TRBJ2-1 | TRBV24-1 | TRBD1
CSARDRGGQGYGYTF | TGCAGTGCTAGAGATCGGGGGGGACAGGGCTATGGCTACACCTTC | few | TRBJ1-2 | TRBV20-1 | TRBD1
CASSHTTHKDEQFF | TGCGCCAGCAGCCACACCACCCACAAGGATGAGCAGTTCTTC | - | TRBJ2-1 | TRBV5-1 | -
CASSLTAGVSQETQYF | TGCGCCAGCAGCTTAACAGCGGGGGTATCTCAAGAGACCCAGTACTTC | - | TRBJ2-5 | TRBV5-1 | TRBD2
CSVRQGRQEQYF | TGCAGCGTTCGACAGGGTAGACAGGAGCAGTACTTC | few | TRBJ2-7 | TRBV29-1 | TRBD1
CASSRGGSPYEQYF | TGTGCCAGCAGCAGGGGGGGTTCCCCCTACGAGCAGTACTTC | few | TRBJ2-7 | TRBV27 | -
CASSLAGRHDLGYTF | TGTGCCAGCAGTTTAGCAGGGCGTCATGACCTAGGCTACACCTTC | few | TRBJ1-2 | TRBV12-3/TRBV12-4 | -
CASSLERNNEQFF | TGTGCCAGCAGCTTGGAACGGAACAATGAGCAGTTCTTC | few | TRBJ2-1 | TRBV5-6 | -
CASSTRGVGEKLFF | TGTGCCAGCAGCACCCGTGGGGTCGGTGAAAAACTGTTTTTT | - | TRBJ1-4 | TRBV3-1 | -
CASSGGTSGNLNEQFF | TGTGCCAGCAGCGGCGGGACTAGCGGGAACCTTAATGAGCAGTTCTTC | few | TRBJ2-1 | TRBV7-2 | TRBD2
CASSQSRGETQYF | TGTGCCAGCAGCCAATCCAGGGGAGAGACCCAGTACTTC | - | TRBJ2-5 | TRBV4-2 | -
CASSGGSGAEQYF | TGTGCCAGCTCAGGAGGGAGCGGTGCCGAGCAGTACTTC | many | TRBJ2-7 | TRBV18 | -
CASSVGAGASTDTQYF | TGTGCCAGCAGCGTAGGTGCGGGGGCAAGCACAGATACGCAGTATTTT | few | TRBJ2-3 | TRBV9 | -
CASSLAGGGTEAFF | TGCGCCAGCAGCTTGGCCGGAGGGGGCACTGAAGCTTTCTTT | many | TRBJ1-1 | TRBV5-1 | -
CSVEPYQSMNTEAFF | TGCAGCGTTGAGCCCTACCAGAGCATGAACACTGAAGCTTTCTTT | - | TRBJ1-1 | TRBV29-1 | -
CASRTDSSYNEQFF | TGTGCCAGCAGAACAGACAGCTCCTACAATGAGCAGTTCTTC | - | TRBJ2-1 | TRBV12-3/TRBV12-4 | -
CASSHLTRAKTQYF | TGTGCCAGCAGCCACCTGACGAGGGCGAAGACCCAGTACTTC | - | TRBJ2-5 | TRBV11-2 | -
CASSLVSGFSDEQFF | TGTGCCAGCAGCTTAGTCTCTGGTTTTTCCGATGAGCAGTTCTTC | - | TRBJ2-1 | TRBV11-2 | -
CASSSGGMTYEQYF | TGTGCCAGCAGCTCGGGGGGAATGACCTACGAGCAGTACTTC | few | TRBJ2-7 | TRBV5-4 | TRBD2
CAGGGRNFRTQYF | TGTGCTGGGGGCGGGAGGAATTTCAGGACCCAGTACTTC | - | TRBJ2-5 | TRBV7-7 | TRBD2
CSARAYNEQFF | TGCAGCGCCCGAGCTTACAATGAGCAGTTCTTC | few | TRBJ2-1 | TRBV29-1 | -
CASSLYPEGTQYF | TGTGCCAGCAGTTTATATCCTGAGGGGACCCAGTACTTC | few | TRBJ2-5 | TRBV12-3/TRBV12-4 | -
CASSRGGEQFF | TGCGCCAGCAGCAGGGGAGGTGAGCAGTTCTTC | - | TRBJ2-1 | TRBV4-1 | -
CAWREVLEQFF | TGTGCCTGGAGGGAAGTGCTTGAGCAGTTCTTC | - | TRBJ2-1 | TRBV30 | -
CASRSAGNTEAFF | TGTGCCAGCAGATCTGCAGGGAATACTGAAGCTTTCTTT | - | TRBJ1-1 | TRBV12-3/TRBV12-4 | -
CASSPLAGGSYNEQFF | TGTGCCAGCAGCCCCTTAGCGGGAGGGTCCTACAATGAGCAGTTCTTC | few | TRBJ2-1 | TRBV7-8 | TRBD2
CSARDALAGGLYEQYF | TGCAGTGCTAGAGATGCTCTAGCGGGGGGGCTCTACGAGCAGTACTTC | few | TRBJ2-7 | TRBV20-1 | TRBD2
CASSPLLAAGLTDTQYF | TGTGCCAGCAGCCCCCTACTAGCGGCTGGACTCACAGATACGCAGTATTTT | many | TRBJ2-3 | TRBV7-8 | TRBD2
CASNPGGETQYF | TGTGCCAGCAACCCCGGCGGGGAGACCCAGTACTTC | - | TRBJ2-5 | TRBV18 | -
CASSSGTTETQYF | TGCGCCAGCAGCTCCGGTACTACTGAGACCCAGTACTTC | few | TRBJ2-5 | TRBV5-1 | -
CASSRGVGAFF | TGTGCCAGCAGCCGGGGGGTTGGAGCTTTCTTT | few | TRBJ1-1 | TRBV12-3/TRBV12-4 | -
CASTEGYQPQHF | TGTGCCAGCACCGAGGGTTATCAGCCCCAGCATTTT | - | TRBJ1-5 | TRBV2 | -
CASSLLGRTSGRGTDTQYF | TGTGCCAGCAGCTTACTAGGGAGGACTAGCGGGAGGGGAACAGATACGCAGTATTTT | - | TRBJ2-3 | TRBV7-3 | TRBD2
CASSVAEGINTEAFF | TGTGCCAGCAGCGTAGCTGAGGGCATCAACACTGAAGCTTTCTTT | - | TRBJ1-1 | TRBV9 | -
CASSLGQGVYEQFF | TGCGCCAGCAGCTTGGGGCAGGGGGTCTATGAGCAGTTCTTC | many | TRBJ2-1 | TRBV5-1 | TRBD1
CASSLVPGTYEQYF | TGCGCCAGCAGCTTGGTTCCAGGAACCTACGAGCAGTACTTC | few | TRBJ2-7 | TRBV5-1 | -
CASSLATAGGYNEQFF | TGTGCCAGCAGCTTAGCAACAGCGGGAGGGTACAATGAGCAGTTCTTC | - | TRBJ2-1 | TRBV7-6 | TRBD2
CASVLAGGQGTQYF | TGTGCCAGCGTACTAGCGGGGGGGCAAGGTACGCAGTATTTT | many | TRBJ2-3 | TRBV6-2/TRBV6-3 | TRBD2
CASSYSGTRLAEQYF | TGTGCCAGCAGTTACTCGGGGACTAGACTTGCCGAGCAGTACTTC | - | TRBJ2-7 | TRBV6-5 | TRBD2